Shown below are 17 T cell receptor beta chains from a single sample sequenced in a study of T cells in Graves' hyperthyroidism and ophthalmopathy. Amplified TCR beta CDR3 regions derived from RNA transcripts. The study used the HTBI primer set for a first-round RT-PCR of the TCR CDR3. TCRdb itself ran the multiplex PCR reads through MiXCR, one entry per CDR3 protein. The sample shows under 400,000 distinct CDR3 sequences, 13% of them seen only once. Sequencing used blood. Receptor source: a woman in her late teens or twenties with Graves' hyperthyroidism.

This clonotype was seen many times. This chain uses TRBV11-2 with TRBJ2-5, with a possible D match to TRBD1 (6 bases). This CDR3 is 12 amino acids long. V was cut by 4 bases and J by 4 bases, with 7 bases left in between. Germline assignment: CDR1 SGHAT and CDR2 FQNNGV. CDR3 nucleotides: TGTGCCAGCAGCTGGGGGCCAGAGACCCAGTACTTC. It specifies CASSWGPETQYF. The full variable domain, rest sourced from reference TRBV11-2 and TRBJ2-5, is EAGVAQSPRYKIIEKRQSVAFWCNPISGHATLYWYQQILGQGPKLLIQFQNNGVVDDSQLPKDRFSAERLKGVDSTLKIQPAKLEDSAVYLCASSWGPETQYFGPGTRLLVL.

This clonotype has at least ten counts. The CDR3 sequence is CASSRSVTEQFF. CDR3 DNA: TGTGCCAGCAGTAGGAGCGTGACTGAGCAGTTCTTC. This chain connects TRBV9 to TRBJ2-1; no firm D call. Germline values: CDR1 SGDLS, CDR2 YYNGEE. V lost 5 bases, J lost 9 bases, and 12 bases lay in between. The CDR3 covers 12 residues.

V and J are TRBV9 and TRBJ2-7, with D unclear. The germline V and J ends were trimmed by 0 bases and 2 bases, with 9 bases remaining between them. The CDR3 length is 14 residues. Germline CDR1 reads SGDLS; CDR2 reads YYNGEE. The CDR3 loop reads CASSVGQPTYEQYF. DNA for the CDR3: TGTGCCAGCAGCGTAGGTCAGCCTACCTACGAGCAGTACTTC. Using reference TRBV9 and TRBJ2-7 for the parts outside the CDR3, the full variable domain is DSGVTQTPKHLITATGQRVTLRCSPRSGDLSVYWYQQSLDQGLQFLIQYYNGEERAKGNILERFSAQQFPDLHSELNLSSLELGDSALYFCASSVGQPTYEQYFGPGTRLTVT.

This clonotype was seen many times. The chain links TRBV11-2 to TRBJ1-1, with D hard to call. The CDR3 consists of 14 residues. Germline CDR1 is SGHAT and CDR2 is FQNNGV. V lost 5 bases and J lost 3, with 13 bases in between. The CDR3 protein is CASSLHWQDTEAFF. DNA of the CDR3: TGTGCCAGCAGCCTCCATTGGCAGGACACTGAAGCTTTCTTT.

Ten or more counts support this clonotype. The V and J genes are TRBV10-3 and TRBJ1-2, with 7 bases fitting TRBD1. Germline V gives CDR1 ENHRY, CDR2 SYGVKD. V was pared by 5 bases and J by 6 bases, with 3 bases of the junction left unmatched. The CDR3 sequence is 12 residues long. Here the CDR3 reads CAISLDRHGYTF. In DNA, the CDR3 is TGTGCCATCAGTTTGGACAGGCATGGCTACACCTTC.

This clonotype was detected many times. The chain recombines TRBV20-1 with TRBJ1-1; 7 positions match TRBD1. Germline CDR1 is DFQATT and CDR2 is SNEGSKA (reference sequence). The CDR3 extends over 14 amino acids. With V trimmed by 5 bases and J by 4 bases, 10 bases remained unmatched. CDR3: CSALKPRGSTEAFF. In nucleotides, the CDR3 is TGCAGTGCTCTAAAACCCAGGGGGTCCACTGAAGCTTTCTTT.

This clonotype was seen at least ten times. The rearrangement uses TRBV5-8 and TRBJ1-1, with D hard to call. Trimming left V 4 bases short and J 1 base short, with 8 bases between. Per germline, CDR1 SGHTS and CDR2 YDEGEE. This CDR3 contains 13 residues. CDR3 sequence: CASSRRWNTEAFF. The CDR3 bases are TGTGCCAGCAGCCGGAGGTGGAACACTGAAGCTTTCTTT.

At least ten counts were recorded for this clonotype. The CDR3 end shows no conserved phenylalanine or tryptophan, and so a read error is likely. The CDR3 region is CASSFGQSDTEAFL. Here the CDR3 DNA reads TGTGCCAGCAGCTTTGGGCAGTCGGACACTGAAGCTTTCCTT. The chain couples TRBV11-2 to TRBJ1-1; no definite D call. Germline CDR1 reads SGHAT; CDR2 reads FQNNGV. Trimming pared 3 bases from V and 3 bases from J, leaving 11 bases between. CDR3 size: 14 residues.

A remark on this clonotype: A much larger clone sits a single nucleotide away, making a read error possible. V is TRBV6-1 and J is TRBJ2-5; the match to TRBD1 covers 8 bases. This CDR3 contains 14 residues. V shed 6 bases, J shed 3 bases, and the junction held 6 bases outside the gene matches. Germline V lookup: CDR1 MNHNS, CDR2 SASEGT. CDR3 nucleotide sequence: TGTGCCAGCAGGGACCGGACAGGGAAAGAGACCCAGTACTTC. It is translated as CASRDRTGKETQYF.

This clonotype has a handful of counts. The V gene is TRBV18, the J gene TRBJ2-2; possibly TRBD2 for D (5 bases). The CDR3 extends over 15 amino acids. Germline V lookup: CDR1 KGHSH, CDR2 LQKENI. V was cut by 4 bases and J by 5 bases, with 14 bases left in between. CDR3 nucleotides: TGTGCCAGCTCACGCGGAGAGGGATGGACCGGGGAGCTGTTTTTT. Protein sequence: CASSRGEGWTGELFF.

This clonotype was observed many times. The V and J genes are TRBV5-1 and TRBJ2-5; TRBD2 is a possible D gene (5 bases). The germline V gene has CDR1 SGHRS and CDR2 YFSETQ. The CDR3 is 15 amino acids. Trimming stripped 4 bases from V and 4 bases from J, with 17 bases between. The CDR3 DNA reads TGCGCCAGCAGCCCAACCGGTGGAGGAGGAGAGACCCAGTACTTC. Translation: CASSPTGGGGETQYF.

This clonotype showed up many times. The chain's CDR3 is CASSEMAPHSYNEQFF. In DNA, the CDR3 is TGTGCCAGCAGTGAAATGGCCCCCCACTCCTACAATGAGCAGTTCTTC. V gene TRBV2 combines with J gene TRBJ2-1; D call uncertain. This CDR3 region has 16 residues. V was cut by 2 bases and J by 0 bases, with 11 bases left in between. Germline CDR1 is SNHLY and CDR2 is FYNNEI. Drawing the rest from reference TRBV2 and TRBJ2-1, the complete variable domain is EPEVTQTPSHQVTQMGQEVILRCVPISNHLYFYWYRQILGQKVEFLVSFYNNEISEKSEIFDDQFSVERPDGSNFTLKIRSTKLEDSAMYFCASSEMAPHSYNEQFFGPGTRLTVL.

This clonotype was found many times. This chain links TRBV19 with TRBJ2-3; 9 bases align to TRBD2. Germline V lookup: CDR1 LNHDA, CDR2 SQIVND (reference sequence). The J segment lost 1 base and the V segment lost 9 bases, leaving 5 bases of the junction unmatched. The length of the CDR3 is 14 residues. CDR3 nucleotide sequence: TGTGCCAGCCGCCGGACTAGCGGCACAGATACGCAGTATTTT. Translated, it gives CASRRTSGTDTQYF.

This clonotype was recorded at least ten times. For the CDR3, the DNA is TGTGCCAGCAGTGAAAGGTGGACCGGGGAGCTGTTTTTT. Protein sequence: CASSERWTGELFF. J is TRBJ2-2 and V is TRBV2; D is ambiguous. V was clipped by 2 bases and J by 5 bases, with 6 bases between them. This CDR3 is built from 13 residues. The germline gives CDR1 SNHLY, CDR2 FYNNEI.

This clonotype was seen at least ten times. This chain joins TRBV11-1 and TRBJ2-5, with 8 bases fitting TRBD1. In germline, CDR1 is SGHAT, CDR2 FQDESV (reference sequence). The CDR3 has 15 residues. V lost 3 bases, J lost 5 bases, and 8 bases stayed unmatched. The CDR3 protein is CASSFIRGREETQYF. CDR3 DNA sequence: TGTGCCAGCAGCTTTATCAGGGGGCGCGAGGAGACCCAGTACTTC.

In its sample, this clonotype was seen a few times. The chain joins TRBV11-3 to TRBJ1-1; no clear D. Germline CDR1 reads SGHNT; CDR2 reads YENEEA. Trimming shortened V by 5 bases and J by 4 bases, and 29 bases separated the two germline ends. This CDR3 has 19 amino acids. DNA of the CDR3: TGTGCCAGCAGCCCCCAAAGTACAAGTGCCCTTGCTAGGTGCACTGAAGCTTTCTTT. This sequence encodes CASSPQSTSALARCTEAFF.

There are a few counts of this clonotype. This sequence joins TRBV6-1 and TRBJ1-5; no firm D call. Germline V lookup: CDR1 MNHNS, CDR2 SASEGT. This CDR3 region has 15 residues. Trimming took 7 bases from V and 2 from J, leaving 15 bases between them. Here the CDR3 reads CASNNWQAGNQPQHF. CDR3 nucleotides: TGTGCCAGCAACAACTGGCAGGCGGGCAATCAGCCCCAGCATTTT.